These 2 T cell receptor beta chains were sequenced from one sample in a study of CD8 T cells in ankylosing spondylitis (dated by TCRdb to about 2017). To prepare the library, 5' RACE was applied. TCRdb shows the sequencer as Illumina HiSeq 2500. TCRdb reanalyzed the raw reads on its own, using fastp at Q25 for trimming and MiXCR for clone calling, and kept in-frame beta chains. Here each entry gathers all rows of one CDR3 protein and keeps the most common genes and DNA. For this sample the table gives hundreds of thousands of distinct CDR3 sequences, of which roughly 26% were detected only once. The top ten constitute under 8% of the sample. Material: blood, either unsorted or a sorted T cell fraction (not recorded which). The receptors derive from a male donor with ankylosing spondylitis or in good health (not recorded which).

This clonotype was seen a handful of times. This chain connects TRBV12-3 or TRBV12-4 to TRBJ2-2; D not resolved. V was shortened by 6 bases and J by 6 bases, with 11 bases between the two germline ends. This CDR3 is 13 amino acids long. CDR3 in DNA: TGTGCCAGCAGCCCAATCGGGTCCGGGGAGCTGTTTTTT. Translation gives CASSPIGSGELFF.

The chain is built from TRBV20-1 and TRBJ2-3; D call uncertain. V was clipped by 6 bases and J by 1 base, with 17 bases between them. The CDR3 extends over 15 amino acids. Germline CDR1 reads DFQATT; CDR2 reads SNEGSKA (reference sequence). CDR3 residues: CSARHRTRGTDTQYF. The CDR3 DNA is TGCAGTGCCCGCCACCGAACCCGAGGCACAGATACGCAGTATTTT.